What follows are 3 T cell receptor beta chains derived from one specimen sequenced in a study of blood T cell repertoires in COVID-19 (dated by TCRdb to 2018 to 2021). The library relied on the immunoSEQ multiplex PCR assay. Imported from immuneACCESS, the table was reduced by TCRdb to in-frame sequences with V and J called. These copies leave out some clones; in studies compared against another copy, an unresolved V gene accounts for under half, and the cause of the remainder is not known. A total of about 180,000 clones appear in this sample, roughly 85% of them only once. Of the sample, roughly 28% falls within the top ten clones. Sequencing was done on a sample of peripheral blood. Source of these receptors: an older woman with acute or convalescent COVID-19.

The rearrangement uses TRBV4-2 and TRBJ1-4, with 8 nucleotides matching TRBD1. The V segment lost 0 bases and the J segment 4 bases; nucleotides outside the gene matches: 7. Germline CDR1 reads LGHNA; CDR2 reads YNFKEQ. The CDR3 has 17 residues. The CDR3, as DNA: TGTGCCAGCAGCCAAGATTGGTACAGGGGGAGTAATGAAAAACTGTTTTTT. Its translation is CASSQDWYRGSNEKLFF.

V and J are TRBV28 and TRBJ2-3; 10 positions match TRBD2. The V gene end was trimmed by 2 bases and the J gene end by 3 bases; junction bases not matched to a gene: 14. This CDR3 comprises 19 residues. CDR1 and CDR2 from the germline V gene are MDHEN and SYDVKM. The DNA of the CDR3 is TGTGCCAGCAGTTTACAGGCTAGCGGGAGAGGGAGTAAGACAGATACGCAGTATTTT. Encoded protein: CASSLQASGRGSKTDTQYF.

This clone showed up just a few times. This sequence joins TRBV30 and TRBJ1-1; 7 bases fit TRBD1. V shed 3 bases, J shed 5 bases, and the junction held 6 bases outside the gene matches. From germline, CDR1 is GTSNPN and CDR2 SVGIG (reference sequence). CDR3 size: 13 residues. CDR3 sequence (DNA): TGTGCCTGGAGCGGGACAGCCAGTACTGAAGCTTTCTTT. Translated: CAWSGTASTEAFF.